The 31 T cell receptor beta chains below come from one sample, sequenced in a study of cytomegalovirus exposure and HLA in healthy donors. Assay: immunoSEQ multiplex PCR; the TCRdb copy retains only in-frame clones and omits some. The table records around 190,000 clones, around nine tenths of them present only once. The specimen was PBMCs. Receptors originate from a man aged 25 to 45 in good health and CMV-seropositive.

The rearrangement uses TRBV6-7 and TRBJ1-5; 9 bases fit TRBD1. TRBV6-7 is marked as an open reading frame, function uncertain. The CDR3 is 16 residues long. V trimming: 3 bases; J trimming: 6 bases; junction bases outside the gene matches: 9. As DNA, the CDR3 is TGTGCCAGCAGTTATTCGAACAGGGGGCGCTTTCAGCCCCAGCATTTT. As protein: CASSYSNRGRFQPQHF.

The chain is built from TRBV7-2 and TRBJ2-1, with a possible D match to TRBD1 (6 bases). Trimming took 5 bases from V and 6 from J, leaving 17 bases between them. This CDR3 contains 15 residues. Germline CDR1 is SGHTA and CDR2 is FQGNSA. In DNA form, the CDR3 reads TGTGCCAGCAGCGCCGACAGGTCGAGCCCCAATGAGCAGTTCTTC. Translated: CASSADRSSPNEQFF. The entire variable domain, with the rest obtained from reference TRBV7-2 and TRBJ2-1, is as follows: GAGVSQSPSNKVTEKGKDVELRCDPISGHTALYWYRQSLGQGLEFLIYFQGNSAPDKSGLPSDRFSAERTGGSVSTLTIQRTQQEDSAVYLCASSADRSSPNEQFFGPGTRLTVL.

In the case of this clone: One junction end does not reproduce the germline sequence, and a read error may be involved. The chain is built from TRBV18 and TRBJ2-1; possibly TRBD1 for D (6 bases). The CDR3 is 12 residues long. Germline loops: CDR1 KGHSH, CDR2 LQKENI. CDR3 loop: CASSPQGREQFF. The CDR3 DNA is TGTGCCAGCTCTCCACAGGGACGTGAGCAGTTCTTC. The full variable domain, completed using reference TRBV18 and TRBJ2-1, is NAGVMQNPRHLVRRRGQEARLRCSPMKGHSHVYWYRQLPEEGLKFMVYLQKENIIDESGMPKERFSAEFPKEGPSILRIQQVVRGDSAAYFCASSPQGREQFFGPGTRLTVL.

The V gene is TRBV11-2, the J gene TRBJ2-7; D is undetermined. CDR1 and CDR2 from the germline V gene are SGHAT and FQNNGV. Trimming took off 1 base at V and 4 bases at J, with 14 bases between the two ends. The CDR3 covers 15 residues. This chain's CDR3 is CASSLGWSAGYEQYF. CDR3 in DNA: TGTGCCAGCAGCTTAGGGTGGTCAGCCGGATACGAGCAGTACTTC.

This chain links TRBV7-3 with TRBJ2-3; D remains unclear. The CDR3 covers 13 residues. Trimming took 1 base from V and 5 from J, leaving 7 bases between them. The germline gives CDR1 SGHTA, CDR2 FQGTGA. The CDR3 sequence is CASSLKGRDTQYF. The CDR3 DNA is TGTGCCAGCAGCTTAAAAGGGCGAGATACGCAGTATTTT.

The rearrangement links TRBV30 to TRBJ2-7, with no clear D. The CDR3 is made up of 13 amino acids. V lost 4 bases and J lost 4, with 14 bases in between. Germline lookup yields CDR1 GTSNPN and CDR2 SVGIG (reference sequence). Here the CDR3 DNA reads TGTGCCTGGACTCCAGGTTCGGGTTACGAGCAGTACTTC. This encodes CAWTPGSGYEQYF.

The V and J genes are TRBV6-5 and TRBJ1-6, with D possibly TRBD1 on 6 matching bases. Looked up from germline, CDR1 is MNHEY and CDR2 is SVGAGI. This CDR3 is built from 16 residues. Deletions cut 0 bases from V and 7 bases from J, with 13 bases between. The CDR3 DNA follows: TGTGCCAGCAGTTACTCGTTGCGGGGGCTAAATTCACCCCTCCACTTT. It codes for CASSYSLRGLNSPLHF.

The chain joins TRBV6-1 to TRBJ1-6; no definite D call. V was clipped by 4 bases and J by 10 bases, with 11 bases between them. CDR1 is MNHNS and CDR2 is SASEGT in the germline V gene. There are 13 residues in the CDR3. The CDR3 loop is CASSALAGSPLHF. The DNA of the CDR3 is TGTGCCAGCAGTGCGCTGGCTGGCTCACCCCTCCACTTT.

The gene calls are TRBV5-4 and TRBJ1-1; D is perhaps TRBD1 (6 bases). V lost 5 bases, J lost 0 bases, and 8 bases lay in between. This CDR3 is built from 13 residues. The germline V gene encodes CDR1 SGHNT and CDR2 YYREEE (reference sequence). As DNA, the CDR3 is TGTGCCAGCAGTACAGGGATGAACACTGAAGCTTTCTTT. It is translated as CASSTGMNTEAFF. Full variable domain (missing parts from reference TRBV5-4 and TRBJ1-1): ETGVTQSPTHLIKTRGQQVTLRCSSQSGHNTVSWYQQALGQGPQFIFQYYREEENGRGNFPPRFSGLQFPNYSSELNVNALELDDSALYLCASSTGMNTEAFFGQGTRLTVV.

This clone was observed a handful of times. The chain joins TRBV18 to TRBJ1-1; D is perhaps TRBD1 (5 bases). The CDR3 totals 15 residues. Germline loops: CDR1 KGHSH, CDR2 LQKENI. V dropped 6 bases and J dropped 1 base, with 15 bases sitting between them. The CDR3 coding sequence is TGTGCCAGCTCCACCACAGCAGGGTCGAACACTGAAGCTTTCTTT. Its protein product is CASSTTAGSNTEAFF.

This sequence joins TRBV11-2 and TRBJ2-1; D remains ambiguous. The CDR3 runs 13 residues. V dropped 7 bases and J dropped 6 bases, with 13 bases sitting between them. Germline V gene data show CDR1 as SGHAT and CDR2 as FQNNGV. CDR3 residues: CASTRTHSNEQFF. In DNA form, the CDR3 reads TGTGCCAGCACCCGAACCCATAGCAATGAGCAGTTCTTC.

The CDR3 sequence: CASSLRLAEQETQYF. CDR3 sequence (DNA): TGTGCCAGCAGCTTGCGACTAGCGGAGCAAGAGACCCAGTACTTC. The chain employs TRBV5-4 and TRBJ2-5, with 9 bases identical to TRBD2. The germline V gene has CDR1 SGHNT and CDR2 YYREEE (reference sequence). The junction had 3 bases not matched to a gene; V was cut back by 1 base and J by 2 bases. This CDR3 is built from 15 residues.

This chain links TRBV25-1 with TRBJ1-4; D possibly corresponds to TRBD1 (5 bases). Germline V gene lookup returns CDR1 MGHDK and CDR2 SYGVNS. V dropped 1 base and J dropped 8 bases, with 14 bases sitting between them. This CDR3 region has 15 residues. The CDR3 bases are TGTGCCAGCAGTGAATCTGGCAGGGTAGGGGAAAAACTGTTTTTT. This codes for CASSESGRVGEKLFF.

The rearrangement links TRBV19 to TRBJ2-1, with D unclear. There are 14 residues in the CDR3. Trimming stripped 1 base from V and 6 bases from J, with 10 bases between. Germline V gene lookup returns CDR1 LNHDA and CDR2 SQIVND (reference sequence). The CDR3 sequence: CASSIGSLGNEQFF. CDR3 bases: TGTGCCAGTAGTATAGGATCTTTGGGCAATGAGCAGTTCTTC.

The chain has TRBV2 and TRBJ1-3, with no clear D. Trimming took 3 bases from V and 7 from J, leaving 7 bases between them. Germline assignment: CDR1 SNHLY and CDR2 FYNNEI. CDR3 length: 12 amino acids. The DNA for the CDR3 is TGTGCCAGCAGTGAGGCTCCTAACACCATATATTTT. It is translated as CASSEAPNTIYF.

The CDR3 nucleotides read TGTGCCAGCAGCTTCGAACCGGGGGAACTCAACACTGAAGCTTTCTTT. It yields the protein CASSFEPGELNTEAFF. The gene calls are TRBV13 and TRBJ1-1, with D perhaps matching TRBD1 (5 bases). The CDR3 contains 16 residues. The germline V gene has CDR1 PRHDT and CDR2 FYEKMQ (reference sequence). V lost 3 bases to trimming and J lost 2 bases, with 16 bases between them.

In DNA, the CDR3 is TGTGCCAGCAGTGATGAGGGGTGGTCCGAAAAACTGTTTTTT. It is translated as CASSDEGWSEKLFF. This chain connects TRBV2 to TRBJ1-4; weak D call: TRBD1 (5 bases). CDR1 and CDR2 from the germline V gene are SNHLY and FYNNEI. This CDR3 has 14 amino acids. Deletions cut 3 bases from V and 8 bases from J, with 13 bases between.

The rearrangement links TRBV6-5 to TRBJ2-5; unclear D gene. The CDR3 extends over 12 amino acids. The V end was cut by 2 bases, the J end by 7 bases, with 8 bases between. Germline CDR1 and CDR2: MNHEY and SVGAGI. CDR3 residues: CASSYDGRTQYF. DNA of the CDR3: TGTGCCAGCAGTTACGACGGGCGGACCCAGTACTTC.

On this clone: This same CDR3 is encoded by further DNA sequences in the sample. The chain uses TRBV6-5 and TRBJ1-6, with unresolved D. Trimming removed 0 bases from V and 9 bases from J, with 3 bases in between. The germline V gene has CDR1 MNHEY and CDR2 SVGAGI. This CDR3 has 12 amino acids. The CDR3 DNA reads TGTGCCAGCAGTTACTCAAGTTCACCCCTCCACTTT. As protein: CASSYSSSPLHF.

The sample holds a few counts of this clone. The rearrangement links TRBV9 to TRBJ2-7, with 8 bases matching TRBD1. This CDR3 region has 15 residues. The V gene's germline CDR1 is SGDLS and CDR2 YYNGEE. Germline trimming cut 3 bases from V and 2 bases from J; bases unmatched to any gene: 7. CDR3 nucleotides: TGTGCCAGCAGCGACGGACAGGGTAGGGCCTACGAGCAGTACTTC. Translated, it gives CASSDGQGRAYEQYF.

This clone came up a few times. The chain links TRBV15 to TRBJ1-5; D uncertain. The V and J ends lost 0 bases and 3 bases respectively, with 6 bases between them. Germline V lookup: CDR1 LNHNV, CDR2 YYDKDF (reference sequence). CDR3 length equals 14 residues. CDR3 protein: CATSRDRNNQPQHF. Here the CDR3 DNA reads TGTGCCACCAGCAGAGATCGGAACAATCAGCCCCAGCATTTT.

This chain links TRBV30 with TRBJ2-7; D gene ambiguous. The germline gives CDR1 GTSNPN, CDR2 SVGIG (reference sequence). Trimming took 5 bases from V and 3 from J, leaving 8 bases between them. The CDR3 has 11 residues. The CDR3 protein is CAWGNSYEQYF. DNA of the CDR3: TGTGCCTGGGGAAATAGCTACGAGCAGTACTTC.

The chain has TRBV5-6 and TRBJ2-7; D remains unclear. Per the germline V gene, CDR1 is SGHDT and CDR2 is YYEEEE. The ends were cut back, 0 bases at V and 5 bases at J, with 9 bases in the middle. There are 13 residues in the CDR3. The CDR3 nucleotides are TGTGCCAGCAGCTTGGGTCCGAACCACGAGCAGTACTTC. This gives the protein CASSLGPNHEQYF. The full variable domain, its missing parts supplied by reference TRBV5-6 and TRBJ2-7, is DAGVTQSPTHLIKTRGQQVTLRCSPKSGHDTVSWYQQALGQGPQFIFQYYEEEERQRGNFPDRFSGHQFPNYSSELNVNALLLGDSALYLCASSLGPNHEQYFGPGTRLTVT.

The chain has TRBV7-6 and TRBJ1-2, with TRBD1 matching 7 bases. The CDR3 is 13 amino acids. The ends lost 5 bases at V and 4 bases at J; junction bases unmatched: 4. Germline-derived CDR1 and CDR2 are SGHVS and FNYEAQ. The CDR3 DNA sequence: TGTGCCAGCAGCCCGGGACAGTTCTATGGCTACACCTTC. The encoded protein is CASSPGQFYGYTF.

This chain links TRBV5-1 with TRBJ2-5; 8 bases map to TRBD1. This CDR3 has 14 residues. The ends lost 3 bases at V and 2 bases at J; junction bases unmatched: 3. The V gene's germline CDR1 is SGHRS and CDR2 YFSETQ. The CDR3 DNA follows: TGCGCCAGCAGCTCACAGGGGGGACAAGAGACCCAGTACTTC. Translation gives CASSSQGGQETQYF. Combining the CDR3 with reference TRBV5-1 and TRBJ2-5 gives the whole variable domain KAGVTQTPRYLIKTRGQQVTLSCSPISGHRSVSWYQQTPGQGLQFLFEYFSETQRNKGNFPGRFSGRQFSNSRSEMNVSTLELGDSALYLCASSSQGGQETQYFGPGTRLLVL.

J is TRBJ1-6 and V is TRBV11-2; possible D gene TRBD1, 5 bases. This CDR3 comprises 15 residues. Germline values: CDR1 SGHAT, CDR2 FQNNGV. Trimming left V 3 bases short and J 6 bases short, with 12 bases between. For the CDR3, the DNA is TGTGCCAGCAGCTTGCAGGGCCGGGCTAATTCACCCCTCCACTTT. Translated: CASSLQGRANSPLHF.

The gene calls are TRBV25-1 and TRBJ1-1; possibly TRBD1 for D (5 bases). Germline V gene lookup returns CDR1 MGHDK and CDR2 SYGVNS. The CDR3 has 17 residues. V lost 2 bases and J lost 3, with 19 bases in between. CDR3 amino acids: CASSETGKGWGDTEAFF. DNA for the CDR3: TGTGCCAGCAGTGAAACGGGTAAGGGATGGGGCGACACTGAAGCTTTCTTT.

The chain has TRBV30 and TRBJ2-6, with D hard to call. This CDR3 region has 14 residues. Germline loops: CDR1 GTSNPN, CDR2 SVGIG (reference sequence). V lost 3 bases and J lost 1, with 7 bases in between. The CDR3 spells CAWSLVSGANVLTF. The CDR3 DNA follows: TGTGCCTGGAGCTTGGTTTCTGGGGCCAACGTCCTGACTTTC.

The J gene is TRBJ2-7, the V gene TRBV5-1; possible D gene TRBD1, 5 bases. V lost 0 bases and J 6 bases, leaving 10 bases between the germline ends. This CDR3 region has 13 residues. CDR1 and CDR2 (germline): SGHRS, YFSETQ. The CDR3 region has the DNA TGCGCCAGCAGCTTGGGCCAGGGTGGCGAGCAGTACTTC. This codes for CASSLGQGGEQYF.

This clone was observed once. CDR3 loop: CASRGQGLYEQYF. The CDR3 DNA sequence: TGTGCCAGCCGAGGACAGGGCCTCTACGAGCAGTACTTC. This chain links TRBV11-3 with TRBJ2-7; 8 bases are shared with TRBD1. Germline CDR1 reads SGHNT; CDR2 reads YENEEA. The CDR3 spans 13 residues. V shed 8 bases and J 3 bases; nucleotides not matched to a gene: 6.

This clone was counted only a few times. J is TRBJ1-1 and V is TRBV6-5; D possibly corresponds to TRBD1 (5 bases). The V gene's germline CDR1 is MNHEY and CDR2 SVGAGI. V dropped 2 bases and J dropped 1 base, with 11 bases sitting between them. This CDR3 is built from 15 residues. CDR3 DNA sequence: TGTGCCAGCAGTTACCGCCGGGACCGGAACACTGAAGCTTTCTTT. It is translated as CASSYRRDRNTEAFF.